Shown below are 8 T cell receptor beta chains from a single sample sequenced in a study of regulatory T cells in long-lasting Graves disease. Building of the TCR beta libraries involved iRepertoire HTBI primers and Arm-PCR of CDR3 regions. TCRdb recomputed calls from the multiplex PCR reads with MiXCR, one row per CDR3 protein. Here the sample spans 600,000 to 800,000 distinct CDR3 sequences, 25% to 35% being singletons. Time point: persistent/refractory GD, antithyroid drugs over 5 years with positive TRAb. PBMCs provided the RNA from which the TCR library was made. Sequencing was performed on peripheral blood mononuclear cells (PBMCs), taken when the disease was refractory, from a patient treated with antithyroid drugs. The receptors come from a female donor with Graves disease.

Regarding this clonotype: This likely reflects a read error, since a far larger clone is one base away. J is TRBJ1-1 and V is TRBV6-1; D is undetermined. Trimming took off 8 bases at V and 8 bases at J, with 15 bases between the two ends. The CDR3 loop spans 12 amino acids. Germline loops: CDR1 MNHNS, CDR2 SASEGT. The CDR3 here is CASREVTYEAFF. DNA for the CDR3: TGTGCCAGCCGGGAGGTAACGTACGAAGCTTTCTTT.

CDR3 residues: CASTKPLGGSEVGELFF. The DNA for the CDR3 is TGTGCCAGCACCAAACCCTTAGGCGGGAGCGAGGTCGGGGAGCTGTTTTTT. The V and J genes are TRBV7-3 and TRBJ2-2, with 7 bases lining up with TRBD2. V shed 7 bases, J shed 7 bases, and the junction held 18 bases outside the gene matches. This CDR3 spans 17 amino acids. CDR1 is SGHTA and CDR2 is FQGTGA in the germline V gene.

This chain joins TRBV7-9 and TRBJ2-2; D is ambiguous. The CDR3 consists of 12 residues. The V gene's germline CDR1 is SEHNR and CDR2 FQNEAQ (reference sequence). The ends were cut back, 5 bases at V and 6 bases at J, with 7 bases in the middle. The CDR3 DNA is TGTGCCAGCAGCCGGGTGGCCGGGGAGCTGTTTTTT. This encodes CASSRVAGELFF.

The V gene is TRBV24-1, the J gene TRBJ1-2; possible D gene TRBD1, 5 bases. Between the trimmed V and J ends, which lost 4 bases and 0 bases, there was a span of 14 bases. The CDR3 runs to 16 residues. Germline CDR1 reads KGHDR; CDR2 reads SFDVKD. The CDR3 region has the DNA TGTGCCACCAGTGACCCCGACAGAGAAGCTAACTATGGCTACACCTTC. Its translation: CATSDPDREANYGYTF.

V is TRBV3-1 and J is TRBJ1-4; TRBD1 is a possible D gene (5 bases). This CDR3 is built from 15 residues. Trimming shortened V by 1 base and J by 8 bases, and 14 bases separated the two germline ends. The germline CDR1 and CDR2 sequences are LGHDT and YNNKEL (reference sequence). As DNA, the CDR3 is TGTGCCAGCAGCCAAGGACAGCCGCCGGGGGAAAAACTGTTTTTT. Its translation: CASSQGQPPGEKLFF. Drawing the rest from reference TRBV3-1 and TRBJ1-4, the complete variable domain is DTAVSQTPKYLVTQMGNDKSIKCEQNLGHDTMYWYKQDSKKFLKIMFSYNNKELIINETVPNRFSPKSPDKAHLNLHINSLELGDSAVYFCASSQGQPPGEKLFFGSGTQLSVL.

The chain has TRBV9 and TRBJ2-7; TRBD1 or TRBD2 may be the D gene (6 bases each). This CDR3 region has 13 residues. From germline, CDR1 is SGDLS and CDR2 YYNGEE. The V end lost 2 bases, the J end lost 9 bases, and 15 bases lay between the germline ends. The CDR3 DNA sequence: TGTGCCAGCAGCGTTGGGGGGCAGGGCGGGCAGTACTTC. Amino acids: CASSVGGQGGQYF.

The rearrangement joins TRBV5-6 to TRBJ2-5; a weak D match, TRBD2 (5 bases). Between the trimmed V and J ends, which lost 1 base and 0 bases, there was a span of 13 bases. Germline V CDR1 and CDR2: SGHDT, YYEEEE. The CDR3 covers 16 residues. In nucleotides, the CDR3 is TGTGCCAGCAGCTTGACAATGGGAGAGTACCAAGAGACCCAGTACTTC. Its translation: CASSLTMGEYQETQYF.

The rearrangement joins TRBV27 to TRBJ2-7; weak D call: TRBD2 (7 bases). The germline V gene encodes CDR1 MNHEY and CDR2 SMNVEV (reference sequence). There are 16 residues in the CDR3. The ends were cut back, 1 base at V and 5 bases at J, with 18 bases in the middle. DNA for the CDR3: TGTGCCAGCAGTTTATTGGCGGGGGCCGTAGTCAACGAGCAGTACTTC. Translating gives CASSLLAGAVVNEQYF.